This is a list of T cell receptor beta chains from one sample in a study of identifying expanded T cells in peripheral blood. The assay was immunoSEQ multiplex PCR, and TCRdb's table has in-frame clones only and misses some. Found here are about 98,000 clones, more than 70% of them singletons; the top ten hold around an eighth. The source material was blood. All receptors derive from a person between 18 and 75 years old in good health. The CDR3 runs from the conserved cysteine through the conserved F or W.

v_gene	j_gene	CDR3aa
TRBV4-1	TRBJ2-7	CASSFRTSGGSSYEQYF
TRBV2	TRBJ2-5	CASRPGLAGMTQYF
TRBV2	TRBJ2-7	CASTLDSSYEQYF
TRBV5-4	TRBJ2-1	CASSQGIGGTRYEQFF
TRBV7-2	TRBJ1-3	CASSLAFGPRNTIYF
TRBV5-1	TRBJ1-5	CASAMGSGNQPQHF
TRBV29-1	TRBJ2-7	CSVEDPGASSYEQYF
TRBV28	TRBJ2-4	CASSYTGAGGNIQYF
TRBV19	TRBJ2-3	CASAQQGLTQYF
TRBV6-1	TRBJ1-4	CASSAPGTGHEKLFF
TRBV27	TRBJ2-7	CASSPSTGAAYEQYF
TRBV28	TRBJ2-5	CASSLMAGDPQETQYF
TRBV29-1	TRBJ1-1	CSVEDPVGMGSTFF
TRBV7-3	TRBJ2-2	CASSLEGGPNTGELFF
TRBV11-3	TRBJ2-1	CASSLGGQGKYNEQFF
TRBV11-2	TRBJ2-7	CASSPGGSSYEQYF
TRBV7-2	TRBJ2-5	CASSAAYGETQYF
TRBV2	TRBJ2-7	CASRGTDYEQYF
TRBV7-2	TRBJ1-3	CASSPGPPSSGNTIYF
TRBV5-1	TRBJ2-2	CASSSGQANTGELFF
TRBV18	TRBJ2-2	CASSPPGELFF
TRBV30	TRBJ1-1	CGGARQNTEAFF
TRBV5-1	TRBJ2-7	CASSFIAGEQYF
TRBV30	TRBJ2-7	CAWSNRDRASGEQYF
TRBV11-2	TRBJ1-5	CASSLHREQPQHF
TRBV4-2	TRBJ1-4	CASSQAEGNEKLFF
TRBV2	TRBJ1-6	CASSESRLHSPLHF
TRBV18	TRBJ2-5	CASSPPGLSGGEETQYF
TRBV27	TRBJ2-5	CASSLTGFGETQYF
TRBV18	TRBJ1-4	CASSRTGGSEKLFF
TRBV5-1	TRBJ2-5	CASSLGVGGEETQYF
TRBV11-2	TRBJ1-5	CASSPEGGEDQPQHF
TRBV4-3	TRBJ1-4	CASSQDNRATTNEKLFF
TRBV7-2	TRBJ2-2	CASSPTGGDTGELFF
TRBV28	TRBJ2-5	CASTFNLGLQETQYF
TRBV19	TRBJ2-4	CASSIAGRETKNIQYF
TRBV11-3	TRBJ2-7	CASSLGGSSYEQYF
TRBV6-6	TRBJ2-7	CASSPGGRGYEQYF
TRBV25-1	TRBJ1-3	CASSSSPSSGNTIYF
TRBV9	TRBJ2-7	CASSVGMGQEYEQYF
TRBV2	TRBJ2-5	CASRPTSEETQYF
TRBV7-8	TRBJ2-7	CASSSRDRGQNEQYF
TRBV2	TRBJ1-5	CASSERGLSNQPQHF
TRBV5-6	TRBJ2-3	CAGARRGIADTQYF
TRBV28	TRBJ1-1	CASRRTREAFF
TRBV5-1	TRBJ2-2	CASSLVGGGTGELFF
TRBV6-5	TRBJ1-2	CASSYGAGGGYTF
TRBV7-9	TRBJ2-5	CASSLMAGKETQYF